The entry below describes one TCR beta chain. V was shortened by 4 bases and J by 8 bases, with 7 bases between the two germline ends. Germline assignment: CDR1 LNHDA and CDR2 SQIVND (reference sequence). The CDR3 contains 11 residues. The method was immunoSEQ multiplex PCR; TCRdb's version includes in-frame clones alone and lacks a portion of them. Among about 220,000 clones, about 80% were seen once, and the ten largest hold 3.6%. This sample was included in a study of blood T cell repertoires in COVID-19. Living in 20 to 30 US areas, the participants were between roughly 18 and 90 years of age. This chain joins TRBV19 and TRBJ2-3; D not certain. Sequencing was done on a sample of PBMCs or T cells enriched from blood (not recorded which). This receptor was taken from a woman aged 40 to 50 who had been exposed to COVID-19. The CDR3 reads CASSSPGTQYF. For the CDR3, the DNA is TGTGCCAGTAGTAGCCCGGGTACGCAGTATTTT.